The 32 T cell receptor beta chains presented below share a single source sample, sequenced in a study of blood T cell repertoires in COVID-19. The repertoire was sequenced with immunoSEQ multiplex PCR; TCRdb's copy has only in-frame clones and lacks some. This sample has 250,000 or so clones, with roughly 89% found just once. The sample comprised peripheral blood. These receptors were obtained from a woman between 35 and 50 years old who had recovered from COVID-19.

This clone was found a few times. The CDR3 sequence is CAIRAGAGANVLTF. The CDR3 nucleotides are TGTGCCATCAGAGCAGGGGCTGGGGCCAACGTCCTGACTTTC. This chain uses TRBV6-5 with TRBJ2-6, with D perhaps matching TRBD1 (6 bases). The CDR3 covers 14 residues. V was cut by 10 bases and J by 2 bases, with 12 bases left in between. Germline CDR1 and CDR2: MNHEY and SVGAGI.

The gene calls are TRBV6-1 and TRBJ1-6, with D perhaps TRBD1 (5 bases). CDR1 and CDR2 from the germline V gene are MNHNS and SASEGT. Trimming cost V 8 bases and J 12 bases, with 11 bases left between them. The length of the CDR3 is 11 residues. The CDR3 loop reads CASSTGGPLHF. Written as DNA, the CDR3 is TGTGCCAGCTCCACGGGGGGACCCCTCCACTTT.

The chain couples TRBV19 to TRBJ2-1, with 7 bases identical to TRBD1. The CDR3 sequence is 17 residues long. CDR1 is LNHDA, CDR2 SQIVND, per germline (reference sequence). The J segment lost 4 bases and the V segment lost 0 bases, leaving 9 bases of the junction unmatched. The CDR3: CASSIDPPGQIYNEQFF. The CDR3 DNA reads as TGTGCCAGTAGTATAGATCCCCCGGGACAGATATACAATGAGCAGTTCTTC.

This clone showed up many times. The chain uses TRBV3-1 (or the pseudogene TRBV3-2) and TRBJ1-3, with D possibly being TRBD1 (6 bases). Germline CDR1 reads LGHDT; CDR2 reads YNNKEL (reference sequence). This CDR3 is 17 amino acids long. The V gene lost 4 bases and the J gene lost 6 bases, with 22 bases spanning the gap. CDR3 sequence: CASSPGTFGQGKNTIYF. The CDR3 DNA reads TGTGCCAGCAGCCCAGGCACGTTTGGGCAGGGGAAAAACACCATATATTTT.

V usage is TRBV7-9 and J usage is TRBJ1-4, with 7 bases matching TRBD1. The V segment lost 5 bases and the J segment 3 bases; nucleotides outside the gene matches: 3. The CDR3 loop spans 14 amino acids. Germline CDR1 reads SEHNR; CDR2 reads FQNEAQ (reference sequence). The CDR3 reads CASSPQGPNEKLFF. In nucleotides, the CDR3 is TGTGCCAGCAGCCCACAGGGGCCTAATGAAAAACTGTTTTTT.

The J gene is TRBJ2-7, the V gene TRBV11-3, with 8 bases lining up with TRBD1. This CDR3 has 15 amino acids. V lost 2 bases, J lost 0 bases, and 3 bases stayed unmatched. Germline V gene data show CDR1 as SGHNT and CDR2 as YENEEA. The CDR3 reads CASSLPTGVSYEQYF. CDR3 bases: TGTGCCAGCAGCTTACCGACAGGGGTCTCCTACGAGCAGTACTTC.

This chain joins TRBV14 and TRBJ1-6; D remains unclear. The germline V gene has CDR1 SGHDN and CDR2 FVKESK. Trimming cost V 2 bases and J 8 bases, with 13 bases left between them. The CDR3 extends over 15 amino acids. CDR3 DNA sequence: TGTGCCAGCAGCCAAAGTATTAGTGGAGATTCACCCCTCCACTTT. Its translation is CASSQSISGDSPLHF.

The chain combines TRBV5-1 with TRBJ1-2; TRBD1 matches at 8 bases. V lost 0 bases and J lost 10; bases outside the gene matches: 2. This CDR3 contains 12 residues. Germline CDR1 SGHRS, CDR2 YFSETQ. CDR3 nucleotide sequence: TGCGCCAGCAGCTTGGCAGGGGGCGCCTACACCTTC. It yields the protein CASSLAGGAYTF.

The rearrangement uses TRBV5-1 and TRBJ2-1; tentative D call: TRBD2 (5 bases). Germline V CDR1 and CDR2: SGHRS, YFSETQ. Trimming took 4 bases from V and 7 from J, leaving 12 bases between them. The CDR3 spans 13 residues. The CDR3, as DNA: TGCGCCAGCAGCCTTGGCGGACTGAATGAGCAGTTCTTC. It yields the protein CASSLGGLNEQFF.

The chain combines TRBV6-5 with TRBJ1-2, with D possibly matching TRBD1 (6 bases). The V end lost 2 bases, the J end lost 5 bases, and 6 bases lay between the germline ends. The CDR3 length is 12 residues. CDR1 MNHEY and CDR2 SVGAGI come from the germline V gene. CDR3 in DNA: TGTGCCAGCAGTTACCAGGGGTATGGCTACACCTTC. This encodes CASSYQGYGYTF.

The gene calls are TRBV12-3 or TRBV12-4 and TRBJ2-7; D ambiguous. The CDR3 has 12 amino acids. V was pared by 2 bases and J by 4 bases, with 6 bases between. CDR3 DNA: TGTGCCAGCAGTTTACAGGTTTACGAGCAGTACTTC. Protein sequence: CASSLQVYEQYF.

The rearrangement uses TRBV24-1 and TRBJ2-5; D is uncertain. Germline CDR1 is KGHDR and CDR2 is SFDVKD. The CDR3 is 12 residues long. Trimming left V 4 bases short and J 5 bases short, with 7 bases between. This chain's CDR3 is CATSESVETQYF. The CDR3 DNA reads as TGTGCCACCAGTGAGTCGGTGGAGACCCAGTACTTC.

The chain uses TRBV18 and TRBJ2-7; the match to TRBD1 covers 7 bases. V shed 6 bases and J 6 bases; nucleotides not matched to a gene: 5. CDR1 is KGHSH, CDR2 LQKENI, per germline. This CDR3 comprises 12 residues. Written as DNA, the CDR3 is TGTGCCAGCTCGACACAGGGGTCCGAGCAGTACTTC. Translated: CASSTQGSEQYF.

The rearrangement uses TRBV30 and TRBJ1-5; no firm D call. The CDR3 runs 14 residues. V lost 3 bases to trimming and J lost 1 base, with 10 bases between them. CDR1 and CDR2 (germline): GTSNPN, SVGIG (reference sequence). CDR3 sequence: CAWRGGGSNQPQHF. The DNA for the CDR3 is TGTGCCTGGAGGGGAGGAGGGAGCAATCAGCCCCAGCATTTT.

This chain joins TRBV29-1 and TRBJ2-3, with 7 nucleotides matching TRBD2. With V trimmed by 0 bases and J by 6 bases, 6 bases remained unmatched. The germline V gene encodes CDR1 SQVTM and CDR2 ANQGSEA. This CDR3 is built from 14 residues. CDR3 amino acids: CSVEERGRSDTQYF. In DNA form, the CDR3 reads TGCAGCGTTGAAGAGCGGGGGAGGTCTGATACGCAGTATTTT.

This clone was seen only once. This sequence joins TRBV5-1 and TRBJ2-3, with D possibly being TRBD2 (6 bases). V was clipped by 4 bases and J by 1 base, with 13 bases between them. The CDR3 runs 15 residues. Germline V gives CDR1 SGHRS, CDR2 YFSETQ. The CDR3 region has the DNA TGCGCCAGCAGCCTAGGGACTTCCCGCACAGATACGCAGTATTTT. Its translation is CASSLGTSRTDTQYF.

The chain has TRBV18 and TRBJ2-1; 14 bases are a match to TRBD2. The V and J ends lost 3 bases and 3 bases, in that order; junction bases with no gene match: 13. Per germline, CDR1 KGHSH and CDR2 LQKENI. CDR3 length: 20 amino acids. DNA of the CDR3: TGTGCCAGCTCACCCCGCACGGGACTAGCGGGAGCGGCCAGCTACAATGAGCAGTTCTTC. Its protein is CASSPRTGLAGAASYNEQFF.

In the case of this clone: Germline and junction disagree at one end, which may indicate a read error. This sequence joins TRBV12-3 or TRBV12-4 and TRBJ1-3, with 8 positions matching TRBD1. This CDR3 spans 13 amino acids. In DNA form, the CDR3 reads TGTGCCAGCAGCCGTGCCAGGGGGCTCGACGAGTCCTTT. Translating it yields CASSRARGLDESF.

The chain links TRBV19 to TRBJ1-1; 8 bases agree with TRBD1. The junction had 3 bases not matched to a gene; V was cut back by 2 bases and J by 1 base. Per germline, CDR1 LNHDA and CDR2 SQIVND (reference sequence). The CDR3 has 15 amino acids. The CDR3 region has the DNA TGTGCCAGTAGTATAACGGGGACAGGGAACACTGAAGCTTTCTTT. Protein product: CASSITGTGNTEAFF. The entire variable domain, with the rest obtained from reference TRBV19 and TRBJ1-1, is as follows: DGGITQSPKYLFRKEGQNVTLSCEQNLNHDAMYWYRQDPGQGLRLIYYSQIVNDFQKGDIAEGYSVSREKKESFPLTVTSAQKNPTAFYLCASSITGTGNTEAFFGQGTRLTVV.

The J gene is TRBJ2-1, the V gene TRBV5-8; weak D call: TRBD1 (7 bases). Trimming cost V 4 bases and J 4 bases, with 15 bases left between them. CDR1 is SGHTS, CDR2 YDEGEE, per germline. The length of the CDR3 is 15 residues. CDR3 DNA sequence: TGTGCCAGCAGCGAGGGGCAGGGGGGATACAATGAGCAGTTCTTC. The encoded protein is CASSEGQGGYNEQFF. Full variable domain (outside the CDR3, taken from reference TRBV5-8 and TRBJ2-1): EAGVTQSPTHLIKTRGQQATLRCSPISGHTSVYWYQQALGLGLQFLLWYDEGEERNRGNFPPRFSGRQFPNYSSELNVNALELEDSALYLCASSEGQGGYNEQFFGPGTRLTVL.

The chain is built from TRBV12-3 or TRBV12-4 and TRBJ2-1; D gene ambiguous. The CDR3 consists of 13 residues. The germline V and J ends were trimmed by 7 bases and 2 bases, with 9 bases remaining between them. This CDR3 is CASTTAAYNEQFF. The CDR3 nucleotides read TGTGCCAGCACTACAGCAGCCTACAATGAGCAGTTCTTC.

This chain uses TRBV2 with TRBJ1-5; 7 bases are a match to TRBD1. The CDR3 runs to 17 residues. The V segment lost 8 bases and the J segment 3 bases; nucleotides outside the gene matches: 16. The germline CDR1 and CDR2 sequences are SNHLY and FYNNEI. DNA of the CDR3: TGTGCCAGCCCCCCGGACCCAGAGCAGGGGGACAATCAGCCCCAGCATTTT. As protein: CASPPDPEQGDNQPQHF. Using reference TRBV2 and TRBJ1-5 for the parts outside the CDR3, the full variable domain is EPEVTQTPSHQVTQMGQEVILRCVPISNHLYFYWYRQILGQKVEFLVSFYNNEISEKSEIFDDQFSVERPDGSNFTLKIRSTKLEDSAMYFCASPPDPEQGDNQPQHFGDGTRLSIL.

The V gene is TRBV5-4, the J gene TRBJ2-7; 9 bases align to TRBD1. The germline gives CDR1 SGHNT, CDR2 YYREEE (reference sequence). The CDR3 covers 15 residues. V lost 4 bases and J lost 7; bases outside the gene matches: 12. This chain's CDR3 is CASSQGQGRAQEQYF. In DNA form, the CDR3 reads TGTGCCAGCAGCCAAGGACAGGGGCGAGCGCAAGAGCAGTACTTC.

The chain's CDR3 is CASSSFATTDTQYF. The CDR3 DNA is TGCGCCAGCAGCTCTTTCGCAACTACAGATACGCAGTATTTT. The chain recombines TRBV5-1 with TRBJ2-3, with D uncertain. This CDR3 has 14 amino acids. V dropped 3 bases and J dropped 3 bases, with 11 bases sitting between them. Germline values: CDR1 SGHRS, CDR2 YFSETQ.

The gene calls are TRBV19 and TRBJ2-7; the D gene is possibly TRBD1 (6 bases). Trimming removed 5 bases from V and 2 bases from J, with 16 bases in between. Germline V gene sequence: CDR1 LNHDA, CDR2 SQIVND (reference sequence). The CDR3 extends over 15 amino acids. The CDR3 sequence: CASSPGHQETYEQYF. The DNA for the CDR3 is TGTGCCAGTAGTCCGGGACACCAGGAAACCTACGAGCAGTACTTC.

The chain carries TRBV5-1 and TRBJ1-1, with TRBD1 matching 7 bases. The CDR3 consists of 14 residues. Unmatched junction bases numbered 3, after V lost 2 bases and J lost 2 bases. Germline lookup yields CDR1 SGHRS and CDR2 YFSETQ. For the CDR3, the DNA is TGCGCCAGCAGCTTACAGGGGCCTAACACTGAAGCTTTCTTT. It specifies CASSLQGPNTEAFF.

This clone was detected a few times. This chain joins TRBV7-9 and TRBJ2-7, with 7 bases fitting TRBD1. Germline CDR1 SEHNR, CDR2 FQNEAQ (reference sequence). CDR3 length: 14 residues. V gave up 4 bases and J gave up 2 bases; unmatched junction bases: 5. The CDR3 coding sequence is TGTGCCAGCAGCTCCGGGACAGTTGCCTACGAGCAGTACTTC. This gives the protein CASSSGTVAYEQYF.

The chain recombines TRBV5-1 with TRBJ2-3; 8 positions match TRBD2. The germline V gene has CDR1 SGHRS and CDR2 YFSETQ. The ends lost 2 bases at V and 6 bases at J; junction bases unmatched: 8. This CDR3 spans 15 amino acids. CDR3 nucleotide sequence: TGCGCCAGCAGCTTAGCGGGGGCTCCGGAGGATACGCAGTATTTT. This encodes CASSLAGAPEDTQYF.

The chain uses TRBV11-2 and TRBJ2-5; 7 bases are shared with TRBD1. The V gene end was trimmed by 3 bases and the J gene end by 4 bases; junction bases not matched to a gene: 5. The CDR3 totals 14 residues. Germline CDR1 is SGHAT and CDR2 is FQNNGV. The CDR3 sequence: CASSFRGLGETQYF. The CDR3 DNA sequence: TGTGCCAGCAGCTTTAGGGGGCTTGGAGAGACCCAGTACTTC.

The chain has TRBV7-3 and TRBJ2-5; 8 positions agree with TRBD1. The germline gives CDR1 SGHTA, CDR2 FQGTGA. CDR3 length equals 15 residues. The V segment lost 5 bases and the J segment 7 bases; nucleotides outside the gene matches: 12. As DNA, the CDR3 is TGTGCCAGCAGCCCCTCGGACAGGGCTGGTGGGACCCAGTACTTC. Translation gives CASSPSDRAGGTQYF. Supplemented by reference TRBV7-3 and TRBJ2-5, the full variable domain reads GAGVSQTPSNKVTEKGKYVELRCDPISGHTALYWYRQSLGQGPEFLIYFQGTGAADDSGLPNDRFFAVRPEGSVSTLKIQRTERGDSAVYLCASSPSDRAGGTQYFGPGTRLLVL.

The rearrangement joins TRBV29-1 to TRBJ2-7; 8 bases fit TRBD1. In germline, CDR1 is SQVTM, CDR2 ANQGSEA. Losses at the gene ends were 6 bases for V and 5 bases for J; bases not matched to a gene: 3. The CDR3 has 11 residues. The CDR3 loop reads CSVTDRDEQYF. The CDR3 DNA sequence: TGCAGCGTCACGGACAGGGACGAGCAGTACTTC.

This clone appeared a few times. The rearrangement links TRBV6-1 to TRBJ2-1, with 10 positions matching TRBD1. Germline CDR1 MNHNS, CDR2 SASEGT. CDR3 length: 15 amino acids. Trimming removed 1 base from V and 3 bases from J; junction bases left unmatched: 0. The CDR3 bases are TGTGCCAGCAGTGAAGGGACAGGGGGCTACAATGAGCAGTTCTTC. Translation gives CASSEGTGGYNEQFF.